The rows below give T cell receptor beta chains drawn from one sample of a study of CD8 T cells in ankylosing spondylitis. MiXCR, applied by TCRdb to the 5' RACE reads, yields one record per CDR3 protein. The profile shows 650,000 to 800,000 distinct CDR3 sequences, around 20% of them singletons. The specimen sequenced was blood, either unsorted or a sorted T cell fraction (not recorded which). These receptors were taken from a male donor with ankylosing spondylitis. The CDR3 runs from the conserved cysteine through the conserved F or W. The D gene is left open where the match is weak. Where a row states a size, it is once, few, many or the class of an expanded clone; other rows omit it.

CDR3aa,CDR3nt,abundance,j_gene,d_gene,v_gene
CASSQSWWWETQYF,TGCGCCAGCAGCCAATCCTGGTGGTGGGAGACCCAGTACTTC,-,TRBJ2-5,-,TRBV4-1
CASSLGLVHPYEQYF,TGTGCCAGCAGTTTAGGACTAGTCCACCCCTACGAGCAGTACTTC,-,TRBJ2-7,TRBD2,TRBV7-9
CATERTSGGRTQYF,TGTGCCACCGAGCGGACTAGCGGGGGTCGTACGCAGTATTTT,few,TRBJ2-3,TRBD2,TRBV15
CASRRAEANTGELFF,TGTGCCAGCAGGAGAGCGGAGGCGAACACCGGGGAGCTGTTTTTT,few,TRBJ2-2,-,TRBV12-3/TRBV12-4
CASSGRADNSPLHF,TGTGCCAGCAGTGGACGGGCAGATAATTCACCCCTCCACTTT,-,TRBJ1-6,-,TRBV27
CASSHSGTGNQPQHF,TGCGCCAGCAGCCACTCCGGGACAGGGAATCAGCCCCAGCATTTT,few,TRBJ1-5,TRBD1,TRBV4-1
CASSPLEGVEGYTF,TGTGCCAGCAGCCCGTTGGAAGGGGTAGAAGGCTACACCTTC,-,TRBJ1-2,-,TRBV7-9
CASSLALPGVTF,TGTGCCAGCAGTTTAGCGCTACCAGGGGTCACCTTC,few,TRBJ1-2,-,TRBV12-3/TRBV12-4
CASSPLMAANTGELFF,TGTGCCAGCTCACCATTAATGGCGGCGAACACCGGGGAGCTGTTTTTT,-,TRBJ2-2,-,TRBV18
CASSFSTQSYEQYF,TGTGCCAGTAGTTTCTCGACGCAGTCCTACGAGCAGTACTTC,-,TRBJ2-7,-,TRBV19
CASSLAHFGRINEQFF,TGTGCCAGCAGTTTAGCCCACTTCGGGAGAATCAATGAGCAGTTCTTC,few,TRBJ2-1,-,TRBV28
CASSLDGLEQFF,TGCGCCAGCAGCTTGGATGGGCTTGAGCAGTTCTTC,many,TRBJ2-1,-,TRBV5-1
CSVEEVRQGQETQYF,TGCAGCGTTGAAGAGGTTCGACAGGGCCAAGAGACCCAGTACTTC,-,TRBJ2-5,TRBD1,TRBV29-1
CASSSSDRRNTEAFF,TGTGCCAGCAGTTCCTCTGACAGACGGAACACTGAAGCTTTCTTT,-,TRBJ1-1,-,TRBV12-3/TRBV12-4
CSAPRWRFAEAFF,TGCAGTGCCCCCCGTTGGAGATTCGCTGAAGCTTTCTTT,-,TRBJ1-1,-,TRBV20-1
CASSRRDLAYNEQFF,TGTGCCAGCAGTCGCCGGGACCTGGCCTACAATGAGCAGTTCTTC,-,TRBJ2-1,-,TRBV12-3/TRBV12-4
CASSRSGPSYNEQFF,TGTGCCAGCAGCCGAAGCGGCCCCTCCTACAATGAGCAGTTCTTC,few,TRBJ2-1,-,TRBV11-2
CASSLTLAGGRGTQYF,TGTGCCAGCAGCTTAACGCTAGCGGGAGGGCGGGGTACGCAGTATTTT,few,TRBJ2-3,TRBD2,TRBV7-3
CSVEVNRGTGELFF,TGCAGCGTTGAAGTTAACAGGGGGACCGGGGAGCTGTTTTTT,-,TRBJ2-2,TRBD1,TRBV29-1
CASSTGTSGATSTDTQYF,TGCGCCAGCAGCACCGGGACTAGCGGGGCCACTAGCACAGATACGCAGTATTTT,-,TRBJ2-3,TRBD2,TRBV5-1
CASSPRRPGGTGELFF,TGTGCCAGCAGCCCAAGGCGACCCGGCGGCACCGGGGAGCTGTTTTTT,few,TRBJ2-2,-,TRBV7-2
CSVVSGKETQYF,TGCAGCGTTGTGTCGGGAAAAGAGACCCAGTACTTC,many,TRBJ2-5,-,TRBV29-1
CASSPTGGADQPQHF,TGTGCCAGCAGCCCGACAGGGGGCGCGGATCAGCCCCAGCATTTT,-,TRBJ1-5,TRBD1,TRBV7-9
CASSDLGGGAADTQYF,TGTGCCAGCAGTGACCTGGGCGGGGGGGCCGCAGATACGCAGTATTTT,few,TRBJ2-3,TRBD2,TRBV2
CASSLRWGAGSYEQYF,TGCGCCAGCAGCTTGAGGTGGGGCGCGGGCTCCTACGAGCAGTACTTC,few,TRBJ2-7,-,TRBV5-1
CSARDQTAHGYTF,TGCAGTGCTAGAGACCAGACAGCCCATGGCTACACCTTC,-,TRBJ1-2,-,TRBV20-1
CSVPDGARGGYTF,TGCAGCGTTCCTGACGGGGCCCGTGGAGGCTACACCTTC,-,TRBJ1-2,-,TRBV29-1
CASSLFGRDEKLFF,TGTGCCAGCAGTTTATTTGGGAGGGATGAAAAACTGTTTTTT,-,TRBJ1-4,-,TRBV27
CSVEAGVSYNEQFF,TGCAGCGTTGAGGCGGGAGTGTCCTACAATGAGCAGTTCTTC,many,TRBJ2-1,TRBD2,TRBV29-1
CASSQDGVGVKSTDTQYF,TGCGCCAGCAGCCAAGACGGGGTTGGGGTAAAAAGCACAGATACGCAGTATTTT,few,TRBJ2-3,-,TRBV4-3
CASSQDLESYGNQPQHF,TGCGCCAGCAGCCAAGACTTGGAGTCCTATGGCAATCAGCCCCAGCATTTT,many,TRBJ1-5,-,TRBV4-3
CASSGDGRITDTQYF,TGTGCCAGCAGCGGGGACGGCAGGATCACAGATACGCAGTATTTT,-,TRBJ2-3,-,TRBV9
CASRSSGSRTDTQYF,TGTGCCAGCAGATCTAGCGGGAGTCGCACAGATACGCAGTATTTT,few,TRBJ2-3,TRBD2,TRBV28
CASSESYHSSYNEQFF,TGTGCCAGCAGTGAATCTTACCACAGCTCCTACAATGAGCAGTTCTTC,-,TRBJ2-1,-,TRBV25-1
CASKHAGTTARNEQFF,TGTGCCAGCAAACACGCCGGGACCACCGCCCGCAATGAGCAGTTCTTC,-,TRBJ2-1,-,TRBV6-2/TRBV6-3
CASRPGHLSYEQYF,TGTGCCAGCAGGCCGGGACACTTATCCTACGAGCAGTACTTC,few,TRBJ2-7,-,TRBV6-1
CASSLKPPGQGYAGEQYF,TGTGCCAGCAGCTTAAAACCCCCAGGACAGGGATATGCGGGCGAGCAGTACTTC,few,TRBJ2-7,TRBD1,TRBV7-3
CASSPAWGADTQYF,TGTGCCAGCAGCCCCGCCTGGGGGGCAGATACGCAGTATTTT,-,TRBJ2-3,-,TRBV11-1
CASSQGPGRGEAFF,TGTGCCAGCAGCCAAGGCCCAGGGCGGGGCGAAGCTTTCTTT,few,TRBJ1-1,-,TRBV3-1
CASSFDEGTRTEAFF,TGCGCCAGCAGCTTCGATGAAGGGACAAGGACTGAAGCTTTCTTT,-,TRBJ1-1,-,TRBV5-1
CASKQHMYF,TGTGCCAGCAAACAGCACATGTACTTC,-,TRBJ2-4,-,TRBV21-1
CASSQDPAVLTYEQYF,TGTGCCAGCAGCCAAGATCCGGCAGTTCTAACCTACGAGCAGTACTTC,many,TRBJ2-7,-,TRBV4-2
CASSLPGGPTDTQYF,TGTGCCAGCAGCTTGCCTGGCGGGCCCACAGATACGCAGTATTTT,few,TRBJ2-3,-,TRBV12-3/TRBV12-4
CSARVRGYTF,TGCAGTGCTAGAGTCCGGGGCTACACCTTC,many,TRBJ1-2,-,TRBV20-1
CASSLTGGGGETQYF,TGTGCCAGCAGCCTAACAGGGGGCGGTGGAGAGACCCAGTACTTC,-,TRBJ2-5,TRBD1,TRBV2
CASNRQGATYNEQFF,TGTGCCAGCAACCGACAGGGGGCCACCTACAATGAGCAGTTCTTC,-,TRBJ2-1,TRBD1,TRBV6-1
CSARDWGLRNTEAFF,TGCAGTGCTAGAGATTGGGGGCTGAGGAACACTGAAGCTTTCTTT,once,TRBJ1-1,-,TRBV20-1
CASSLSGGGYGYTF,TGTGCCAGCAGTTTATCAGGGGGCGGTTATGGCTACACCTTC,-,TRBJ1-2,TRBD1,TRBV12-3/TRBV12-4
CATGTGSYEQYF,TGTGCCACCGGGACAGGCTCCTACGAGCAGTACTTC,many,TRBJ2-7,TRBD1,TRBV28
CSAPEGSSNEQFF,TGCAGTGCACCCGAGGGAAGTAGCAATGAGCAGTTCTTC,few,TRBJ2-1,-,TRBV20-1
CASSLWGGPGSNQPQHF,TGTGCCAGCAGCCTCTGGGGGGGCCCTGGGAGCAATCAGCCCCAGCATTTT,-,TRBJ1-5,-,TRBV7-2
CSARRESGGGYTF,TGCAGTGCTAGGAGGGAGTCAGGGGGTGGCTACACCTTC,-,TRBJ1-2,TRBD1,TRBV20-1
CASSLGVRGGMNEQFF,TGTGCCAGCAGCTTGGGTGTGCGGGGCGGGATGAATGAGCAGTTCTTC,few,TRBJ2-1,-,TRBV5-5